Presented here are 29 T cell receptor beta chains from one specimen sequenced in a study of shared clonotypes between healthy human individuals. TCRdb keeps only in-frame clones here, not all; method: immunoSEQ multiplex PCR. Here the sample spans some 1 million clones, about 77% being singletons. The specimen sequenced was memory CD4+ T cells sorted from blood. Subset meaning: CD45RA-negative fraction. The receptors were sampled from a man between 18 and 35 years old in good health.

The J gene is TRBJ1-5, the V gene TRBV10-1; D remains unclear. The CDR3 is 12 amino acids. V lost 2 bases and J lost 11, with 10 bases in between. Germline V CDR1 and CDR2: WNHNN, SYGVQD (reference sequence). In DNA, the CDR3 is TGCGCCAGCAGTGAGGGAAGTGGAGCCCAGCATTTT. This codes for CASSEGSGAQHF.

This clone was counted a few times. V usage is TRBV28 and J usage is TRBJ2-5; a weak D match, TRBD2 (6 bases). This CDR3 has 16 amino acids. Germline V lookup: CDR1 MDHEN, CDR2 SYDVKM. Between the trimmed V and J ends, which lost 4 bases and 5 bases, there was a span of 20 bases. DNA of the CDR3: TGTGCCAGCAGTTCCCCGGCGGGGACGAGTTTGGAGACCCAGTACTTC. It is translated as CASSSPAGTSLETQYF.

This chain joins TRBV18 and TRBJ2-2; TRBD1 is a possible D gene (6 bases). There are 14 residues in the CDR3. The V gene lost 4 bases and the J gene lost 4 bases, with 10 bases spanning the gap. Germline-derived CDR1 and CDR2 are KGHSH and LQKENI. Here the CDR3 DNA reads TGTGCCAGCTCACAAGGACAGAGCACCGGGGAGCTGTTTTTT. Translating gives CASSQGQSTGELFF.

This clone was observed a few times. CDR3 DNA sequence: TGTGCCAGCAGCAGTGGGGGCCTCCACTATGGCTACACCTTC. It yields the protein CASSSGGLHYGYTF. The chain combines TRBV7-8 with TRBJ1-2, with a possible D match to TRBD1 (6 bases). The CDR3 is made up of 14 amino acids. The germline CDR1 and CDR2 sequences are SGHVS and FQNEAQ. V lost 5 bases, J lost 3 bases, and 13 bases lay in between.

The CDR3 region is CASSLRLTGGSTEAFF. CDR3 nucleotides: TGTGCCAGCAGCTTGAGGCTTACAGGGGGAAGCACTGAAGCTTTCTTT. V and J are TRBV5-8 and TRBJ1-1; 8 bases map to TRBD1. V lost 1 base, J lost 4 bases, and 9 bases stayed unmatched. Germline V gene data show CDR1 as SGHTS and CDR2 as YDEGEE. The CDR3 consists of 16 residues.

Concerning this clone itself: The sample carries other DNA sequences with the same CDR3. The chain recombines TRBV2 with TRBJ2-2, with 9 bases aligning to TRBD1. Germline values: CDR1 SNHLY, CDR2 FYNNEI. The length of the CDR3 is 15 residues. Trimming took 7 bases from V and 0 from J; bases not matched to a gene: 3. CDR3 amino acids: CASNGQGTNTGELFF. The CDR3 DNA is TGTGCCAGCAACGGACAGGGGACGAACACCGGGGAGCTGTTTTTT.

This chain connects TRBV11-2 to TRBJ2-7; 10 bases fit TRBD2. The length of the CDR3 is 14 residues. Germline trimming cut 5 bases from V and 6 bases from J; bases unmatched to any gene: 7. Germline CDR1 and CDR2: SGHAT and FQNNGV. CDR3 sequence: CASSQTSGSLEQYF. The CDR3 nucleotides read TGTGCCAGCAGCCAGACTAGCGGGTCGCTCGAGCAGTACTTC. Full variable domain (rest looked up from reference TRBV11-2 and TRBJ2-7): EAGVAQSPRYKIIEKRQSVAFWCNPISGHATLYWYQQILGQGPKLLIQFQNNGVVDDSQLPKDRFSAERLKGVDSTLKIQPAKLEDSAVYLCASSQTSGSLEQYFGPGTRLTVT.

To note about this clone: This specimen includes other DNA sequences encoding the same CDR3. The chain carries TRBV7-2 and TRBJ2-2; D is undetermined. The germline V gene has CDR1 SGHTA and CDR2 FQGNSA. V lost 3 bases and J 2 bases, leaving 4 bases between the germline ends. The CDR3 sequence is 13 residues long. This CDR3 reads CASSFRNTGELFF. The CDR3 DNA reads TGTGCCAGCAGCTTTCGAAACACCGGGGAGCTGTTTTTT.

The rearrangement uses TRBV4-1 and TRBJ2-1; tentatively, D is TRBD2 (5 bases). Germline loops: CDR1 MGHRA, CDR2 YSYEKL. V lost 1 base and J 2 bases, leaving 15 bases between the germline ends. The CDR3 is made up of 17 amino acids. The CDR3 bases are TGCGCCAGCAGCCAAGGGCCAACTAGTATGACCTACAATGAGCAGTTCTTC. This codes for CASSQGPTSMTYNEQFF.

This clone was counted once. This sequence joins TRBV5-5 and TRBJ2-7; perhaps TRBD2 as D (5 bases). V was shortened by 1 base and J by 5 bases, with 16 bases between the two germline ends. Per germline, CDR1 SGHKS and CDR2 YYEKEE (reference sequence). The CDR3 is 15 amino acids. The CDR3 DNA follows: TGTGCCAGCAGCTTGAACCTAGCTTCGTTGAACGAGCAGTACTTC. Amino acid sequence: CASSLNLASLNEQYF.

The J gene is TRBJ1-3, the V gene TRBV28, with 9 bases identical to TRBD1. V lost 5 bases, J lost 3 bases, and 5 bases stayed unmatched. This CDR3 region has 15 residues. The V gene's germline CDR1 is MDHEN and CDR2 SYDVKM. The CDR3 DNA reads TGTGCCAGCAGTCAACAGGGGGCAGGTGGAAACACCATATATTTT. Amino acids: CASSQQGAGGNTIYF.

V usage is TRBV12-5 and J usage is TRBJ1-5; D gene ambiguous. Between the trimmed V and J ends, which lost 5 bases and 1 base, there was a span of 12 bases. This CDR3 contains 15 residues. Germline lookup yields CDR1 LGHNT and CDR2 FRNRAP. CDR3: CASGPGTVSNQPQHF. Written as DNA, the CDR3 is TGTGCTAGTGGTCCGGGTACGGTGAGCAATCAGCCCCAGCATTTT.

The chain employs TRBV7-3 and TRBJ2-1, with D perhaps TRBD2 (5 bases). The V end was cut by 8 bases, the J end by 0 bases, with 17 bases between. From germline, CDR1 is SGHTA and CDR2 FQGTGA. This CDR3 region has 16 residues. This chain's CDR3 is CASPNRRGSSYNEQFF. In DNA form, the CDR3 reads TGTGCCAGCCCTAATAGGAGAGGGAGCTCCTACAATGAGCAGTTCTTC.

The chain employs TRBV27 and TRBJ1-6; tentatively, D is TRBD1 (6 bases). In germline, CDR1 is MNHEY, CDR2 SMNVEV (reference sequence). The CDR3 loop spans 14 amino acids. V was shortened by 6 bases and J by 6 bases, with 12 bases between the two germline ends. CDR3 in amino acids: CASRGGRSNSPLHF. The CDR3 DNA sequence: TGTGCCAGCAGAGGGGGGCGAAGTAATTCACCCCTCCACTTT.

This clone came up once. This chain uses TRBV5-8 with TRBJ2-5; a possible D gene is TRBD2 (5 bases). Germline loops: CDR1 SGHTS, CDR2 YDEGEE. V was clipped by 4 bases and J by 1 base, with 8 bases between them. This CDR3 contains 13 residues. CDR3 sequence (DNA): TGTGCCAGCAGCAGGGAGACCCAAGAGACCCAGTACTTC. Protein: CASSRETQETQYF.

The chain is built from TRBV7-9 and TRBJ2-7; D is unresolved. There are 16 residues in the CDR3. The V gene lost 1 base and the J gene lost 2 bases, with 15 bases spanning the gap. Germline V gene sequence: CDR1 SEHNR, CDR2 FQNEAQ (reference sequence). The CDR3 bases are TGTGCCAGCAGCTTAGGGCTACAGCCTCCTCCCTACGAGCAGTACTTC. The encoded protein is CASSLGLQPPPYEQYF.

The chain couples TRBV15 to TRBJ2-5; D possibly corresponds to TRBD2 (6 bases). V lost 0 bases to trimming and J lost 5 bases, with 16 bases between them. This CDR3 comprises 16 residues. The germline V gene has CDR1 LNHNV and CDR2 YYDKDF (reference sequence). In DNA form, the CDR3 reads TGTGCCACCAGCAGAGATGCTACAGCGGGTAGGGAGACCCAGTACTTC. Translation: CATSRDATAGRETQYF.

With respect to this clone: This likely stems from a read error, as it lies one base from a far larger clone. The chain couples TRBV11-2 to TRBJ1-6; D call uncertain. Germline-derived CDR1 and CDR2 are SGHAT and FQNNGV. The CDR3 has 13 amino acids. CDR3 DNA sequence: TGTGCCGGCAGCCCCCAGTCGCGTTCACCCCTCCACTTT. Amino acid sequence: CAGSPQSRSPLHF.

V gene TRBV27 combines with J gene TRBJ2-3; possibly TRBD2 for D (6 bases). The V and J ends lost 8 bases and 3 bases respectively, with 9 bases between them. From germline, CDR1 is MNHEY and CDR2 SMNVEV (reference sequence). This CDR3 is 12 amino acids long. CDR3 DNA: TGTGCCAGCGGGAGGAGGACAGATACGCAGTATTTT. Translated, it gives CASGRRTDTQYF.

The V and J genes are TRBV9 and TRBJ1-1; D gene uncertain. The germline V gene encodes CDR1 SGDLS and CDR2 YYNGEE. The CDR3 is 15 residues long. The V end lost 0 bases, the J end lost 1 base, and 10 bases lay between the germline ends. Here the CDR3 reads CASSVEFGGNTEAFF. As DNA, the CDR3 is TGTGCCAGCAGCGTAGAATTCGGTGGGAACACTGAAGCTTTCTTT.

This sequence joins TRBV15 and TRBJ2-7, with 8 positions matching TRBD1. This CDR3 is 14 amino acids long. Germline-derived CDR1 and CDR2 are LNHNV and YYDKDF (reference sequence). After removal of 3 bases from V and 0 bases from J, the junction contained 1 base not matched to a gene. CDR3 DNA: TGTGCCACCAGCAGGGACAGGGTCTCCTACGAGCAGTACTTC. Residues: CATSRDRVSYEQYF.

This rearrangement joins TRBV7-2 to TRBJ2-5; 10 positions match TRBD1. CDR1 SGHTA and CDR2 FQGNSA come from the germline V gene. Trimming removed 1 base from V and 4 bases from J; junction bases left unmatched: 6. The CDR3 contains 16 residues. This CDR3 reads CASSLERTGGRETQYF. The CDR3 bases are TGTGCCAGCAGCTTAGAACGGACAGGGGGGAGAGAGACCCAGTACTTC.

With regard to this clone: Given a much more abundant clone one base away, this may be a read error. As DNA, the CDR3 is TGTGCCAGCAGCTGGACAGAGAACACTGAAGCTTTCTTT. The encoded protein is CASSWTENTEAFF. V usage is TRBV7-2 and J usage is TRBJ1-1; perhaps TRBD1 as D (6 bases). The CDR3 has 13 amino acids. Trimming left V 4 bases short and J 1 base short, with 7 bases between. Germline V CDR1 and CDR2: SGHTA, FQGNSA.

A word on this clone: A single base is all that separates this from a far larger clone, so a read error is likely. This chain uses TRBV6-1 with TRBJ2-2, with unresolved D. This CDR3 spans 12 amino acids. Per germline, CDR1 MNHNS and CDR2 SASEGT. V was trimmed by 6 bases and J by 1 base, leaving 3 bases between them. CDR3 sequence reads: CASSQNTGELFF. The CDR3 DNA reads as TGTGCCAGCAGCCAGAACACCGGGGAGCTGTTTTTT.

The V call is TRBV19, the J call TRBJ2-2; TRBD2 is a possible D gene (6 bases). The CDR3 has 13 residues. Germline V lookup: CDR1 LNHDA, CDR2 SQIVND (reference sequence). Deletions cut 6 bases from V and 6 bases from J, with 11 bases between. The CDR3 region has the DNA TGTGCCAGTAGAACCTGGGGGGCCGGGGAGCTGTTTTTT. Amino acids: CASRTWGAGELFF.

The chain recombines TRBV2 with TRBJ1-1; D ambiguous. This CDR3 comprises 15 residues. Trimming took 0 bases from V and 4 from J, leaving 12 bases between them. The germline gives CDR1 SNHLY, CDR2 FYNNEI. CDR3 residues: CASSEALGYGTEAFF. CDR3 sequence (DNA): TGTGCCAGCAGTGAAGCGCTCGGCTATGGCACTGAAGCTTTCTTT.

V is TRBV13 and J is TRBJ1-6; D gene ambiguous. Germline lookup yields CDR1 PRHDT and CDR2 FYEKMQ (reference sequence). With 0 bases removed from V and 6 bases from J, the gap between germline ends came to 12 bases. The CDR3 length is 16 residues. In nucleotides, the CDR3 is TGTGCCAGCAGCTTAGGTCGGCAGTGGAGTAATTCACCCCTCCACTTT. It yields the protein CASSLGRQWSNSPLHF.

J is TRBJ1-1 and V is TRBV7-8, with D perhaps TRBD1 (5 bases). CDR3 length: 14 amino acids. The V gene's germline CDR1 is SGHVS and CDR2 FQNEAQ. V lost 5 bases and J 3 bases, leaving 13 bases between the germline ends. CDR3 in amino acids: CASSPGRGDTEAFF. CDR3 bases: TGTGCCAGCAGCCCCGGACGGGGCGACACTGAAGCTTTCTTT.

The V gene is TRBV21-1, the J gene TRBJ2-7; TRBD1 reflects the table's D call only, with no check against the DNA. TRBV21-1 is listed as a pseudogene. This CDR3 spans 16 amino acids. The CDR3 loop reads CASSKPGDRSSYEQYF. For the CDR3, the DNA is TGTGCCAGCAGCAAACCCGGGGACAGGAGCTCCTACGAGCAGTACTTC.